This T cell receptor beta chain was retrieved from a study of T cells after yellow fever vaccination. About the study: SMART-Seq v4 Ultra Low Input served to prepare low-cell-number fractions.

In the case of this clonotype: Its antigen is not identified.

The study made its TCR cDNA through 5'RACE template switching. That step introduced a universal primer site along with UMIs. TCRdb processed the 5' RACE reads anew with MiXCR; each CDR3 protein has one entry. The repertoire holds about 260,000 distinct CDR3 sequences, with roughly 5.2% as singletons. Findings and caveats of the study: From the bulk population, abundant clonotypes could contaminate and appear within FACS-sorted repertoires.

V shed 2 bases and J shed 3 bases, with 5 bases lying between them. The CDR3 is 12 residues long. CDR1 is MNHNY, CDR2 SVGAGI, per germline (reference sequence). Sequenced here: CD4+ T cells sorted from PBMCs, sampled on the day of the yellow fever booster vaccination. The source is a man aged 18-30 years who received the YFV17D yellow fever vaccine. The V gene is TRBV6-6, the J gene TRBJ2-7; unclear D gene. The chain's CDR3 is CASSYPGYEQYV. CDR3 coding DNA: TGTGCCAGCAGTTACCCGGGCTACGAGCAGTACGTC.